Included here is one T cell receptor beta chain sequence, with context. Its target is unknown. Assay: immunoSEQ multiplex PCR; the TCRdb copy retains only in-frame clones and omits some. The data show about 5,200 clones, with approximately 90% seen just once and approximately 2% held by the top ten. This entry belongs to a study of chemoradiotherapy in HPV16-positive cancers. Study-wide background: Functional T-cell assays on a couple of HPV16-positive patients' cells defined candidate HPV-specific clones and common TCR motifs.

Study-wide findings and caveats: Candidate HPV-specific clones and E7-related TCR motifs grew in tumor during treatment. HPV-responsive T-cell expansion during chemoradiotherapy was linked to improved recurrence-free survival in HPV16-positive patients.

This CDR3 has 14 amino acids. The V and J ends lost 0 bases and 7 bases respectively, with 13 bases between them. Looked up from germline, CDR1 is SGHRS and CDR2 is YFSETQ. The rearrangement joins TRBV5-1 to TRBJ2-5; TRBD2 might be the D (5 bases). The source is a human donor with HPV-associated anogenital cancer. This specimen consisted of blood, obtained from a patient who underwent chemoradiotherapy. CDR3 DNA: TGCGCCAGCAGCTTGGAGGCTAGAGAGGGGACCCAGTACTTC. Amino acid sequence: CASSLEAREGTQYF. Supplemented by reference TRBV5-1 and TRBJ2-5, the full variable domain reads KAGVTQTPRYLIKTRGQQVTLSCSPISGHRSVSWYQQTPGQGLQFLFEYFSETQRNKGNFPGRFSGRQFSNSRSEMNVSTLELGDSALYLCASSLEAREGTQYFGPGTRLLVL.